This is a list of T cell receptor beta chains from one sample in a study of blood T cell repertoires in COVID-19. Using immunoSEQ multiplex PCR, the repertoire was profiled, and TCRdb retains in-frame clones only, with some absent. Of around 71,000 clones listed, about four fifths are singletons. The source material was peripheral blood. These receptors all come from an elderly woman with active or convalescent COVID-19. Both conserved end residues are part of each CDR3. D genes are given only for firm matches. Where a row states a size, it is once, few, many or the class of an expanded clone; other rows omit it.

size,V,D,J,DNA,CDR3
few,TRBV24-1,-,TRBJ1-4,TGTGCCACCAGTGACGGTCTCCGAGGGGAAAAACTGTTTTTT,CATSDGLRGEKLFF
-,TRBV7-9,-,TRBJ2-4,TGTGCCAGCAGCTTAGAGGCTAGCTGGATGGCCAAAAACATTCAGTACTTC,CASSLEASWMAKNIQYF
-,TRBV7-8,-,TRBJ1-3,TGTGCCAGCAGTTGGACAGAAGGAAACACCATATATTTT,CASSWTEGNTIYF
-,TRBV7-6,TRBD1,TRBJ2-5,TGTGCCAGCAGCCCCAGGACAGGGGGCGGGGAGACCCAGTACTTC,CASSPRTGGGETQYF
-,TRBV3-1/TRBV3-2,-,TRBJ1-5,TGTGCCAGCAGCCAACGGGGGGGGGATCAGCCCCAGCATTTT,CASSQRGGDQPQHF
once,TRBV7-2,TRBD2,TRBJ2-7,TGTGCCAGCAGCTTGGGAGGGCCATACGAGCAGTACTTC,CASSLGGPYEQYF
-,TRBV30,TRBD1,TRBJ2-1,TGTGCCTGGAGTCCCGGGACAGGGGAGCAGTTCTTC,CAWSPGTGEQFF
-,TRBV5-4,TRBD1,TRBJ1-1,TGTGCCAGCAGCCGGGACAGCGGGACTGAAGCTTTCTTT,CASSRDSGTEAFF
-,TRBV10-3,-,TRBJ2-3,TGTGCCGCCGGACTGGCCAGCACAGATACGCAGTATTTT,CAAGLASTDTQYF
once,TRBV18,TRBD1,TRBJ2-7,TGTGCCAGCTCCCTTGGGGGACAGGACTACGAGCAGTACTTC,CASSLGGQDYEQYF
medium-sized,TRBV27,TRBD2,TRBJ2-7,TGTGCCAGCAGTTATACTAGCGCGGGCGAGCAGTACTTC,CASSYTSAGEQYF
many,TRBV3-1/TRBV3-2,TRBD2,TRBJ2-3,TGTGCCAGCAGCCTTGGGGCTAGCGGGGGGAGTGCAGATACGCAGTATTTT,CASSLGASGGSADTQYF
-,TRBV2,-,TRBJ2-7,TGTGCCAGCAGTGGGGAGAGTAGCGGCGAGCAGTACTTC,CASSGESSGEQYF
-,TRBV5-1,TRBD1,TRBJ2-3,TGCGCCAGCAGCTTGGAGATGGGACAGACGACAGATACGCAGTATTTT,CASSLEMGQTTDTQYF
once,TRBV7-9,TRBD1,TRBJ2-6,TGTGCCAGCAGCTTATCGCCAGGGGGCGGTGGGGCCAACGTCCTGACTTTC,CASSLSPGGGGANVLTF
-,TRBV6-1,-,TRBJ2-7,TGTGCCAGCAGTGAAATCAGTACCTACGAGCAGTACTTC,CASSEISTYEQYF
-,TRBV10-2,TRBD1,TRBJ1-1,TGCGCCAGCAGGGACAGGGGGTATACTGAAGCTTTCTTT,CASRDRGYTEAFF
once,TRBV7-2,TRBD2,TRBJ2-3,TGTGCCAGCACCTCCTGGCCGGGCGGGGGGGCCCCTGGGAAGCAGTATTTT,CASTSWPGGGAPGKQYF
-,TRBV14,TRBD1,TRBJ1-3,TGTGCCAGCAGCCAAAGGTTGGGACAGGGGACCTCTGGAAACACCATATATTTT,CASSQRLGQGTSGNTIYF
-,TRBV6-4,TRBD1,TRBJ2-2,TGTGCCAGCAGTGAACAGGGGACCGGGGAGCTGTTTTTT,CASSEQGTGELFF